The 27 T cell receptor beta chains reported below all come from one sample, sequenced in a study of blood T cells in healthy people across ages. A second about 6 to 12 cycle PCR used barcoded and J-beta primers. TCRdb ran MiXCR on the 5' RACE reads and lists one entry per CDR3 protein. The table shows 1.5 million to 2 million distinct CDR3 sequences, with 28% occurring only once. The sample was blood. Receptors originate from a woman aged 25 to 39 in good health.

The chain is built from TRBV7-9 and TRBJ1-1; D perhaps matches TRBD1 (5 bases). Germline assignment: CDR1 SEHNR and CDR2 FQNEAQ (reference sequence). This CDR3 is 15 amino acids long. Trimming took off 4 bases at V and 1 base at J, with 13 bases between the two ends. The CDR3 nucleotides read TGTGCCAGCAGCTCACCCGGGACGGAGAACACTGAAGCTTTCTTT. Translation gives CASSSPGTENTEAFF.

V is TRBV29-1 and J is TRBJ1-2, with D unclear. Trimming took 6 bases from V and 2 from J, leaving 13 bases between them. CDR1 is SQVTM and CDR2 is ANQGSEA in the germline V gene. The CDR3 contains 13 residues. The CDR3 here is CSVGPGENYGYTF. The CDR3 bases are TGCAGCGTCGGACCGGGCGAGAACTATGGCTACACCTTC.

This clonotype turned up a few times. This chain uses TRBV14 with TRBJ2-7; D remains unclear. V was shortened by 6 bases and J by 2 bases, with 11 bases between the two germline ends. Germline loops: CDR1 SGHDN, CDR2 FVKESK. The CDR3 contains 13 residues. CDR3 sequence: CASSQAQTYEQYF. DNA of the CDR3: TGTGCCAGCAGTCAGGCACAGACCTACGAGCAGTACTTC.

This clonotype was seen more than once but under ten times. The gene calls are TRBV6-5 and TRBJ2-2, with D unresolved. The germline V gene encodes CDR1 MNHEY and CDR2 SVGAGI. V was trimmed by 6 bases and J by 4 bases, leaving 9 bases between them. CDR3 length: 13 residues. CDR3 DNA sequence: TGTGCCAGCAGCCGCTCTAGCACCGGGGAGCTGTTTTTT. Translation: CASSRSSTGELFF.

The chain combines TRBV12-3 or TRBV12-4 with TRBJ1-2; maybe TRBD1 (6 bases). The CDR3 is 15 amino acids. V gave up 6 bases and J gave up 6 bases, with 20 bases separating them. DNA of the CDR3: TGTGCCAGCAGCCGCCTCGGGTACAGGGTCGATGGCTACACCTTC. It encodes CASSRLGYRVDGYTF.

For this clonotype: A junction boundary mismatches the germline segment, possibly from a read error. The J gene is TRBJ1-2, the V gene TRBV28; 8 bases match TRBD1. Germline V gene lookup returns CDR1 MDHEN and CDR2 SYDVKM. CDR3 size: 14 residues. The CDR3 reads CAGSFTGQGGGYTF. CDR3 nucleotide sequence: TGTGCCGGCAGTTTCACCGGACAGGGAGGTGGCTACACCTTC.

In this sample, this clonotype turned up many times. With a much larger clone just one base away, this may be a read error. The chain carries TRBV12-3 or TRBV12-4 and TRBJ2-5; D not certain. The ends were cut back, 0 bases at V and 1 base at J, with 15 bases in the middle. CDR3 length: 17 residues. Here the CDR3 reads CASSLASWLTIQETQYF. The CDR3 DNA sequence: TGTGCCAGCAGTTTAGCGTCCTGGCTGACCATCCAAGAGACCCAGTACTTC.

This clonotype occurred a few times. The CDR3: CASRREVWDEQFF. In nucleotides, the CDR3 is TGTGCCAGCAGACGGGAAGTATGGGATGAGCAGTTCTTC. The chain recombines TRBV12-3 or TRBV12-4 with TRBJ2-1, with D possibly matching TRBD2 (5 bases). V shed 6 bases and J shed 8 bases, with 14 bases lying between them. The CDR3 is made up of 13 amino acids.

The gene calls are TRBV7-3 and TRBJ1-2; 7 nucleotides agree with TRBD1. The CDR3 loop spans 14 amino acids. The ends lost 4 bases at V and 4 bases at J; junction bases unmatched: 6. The germline CDR1 and CDR2 sequences are SGHTA and FQGTGA. The DNA of the CDR3 is TGTGCCAGCAGCTCCTCTGACAGGGCCTATGGCTACACCTTC. It codes for CASSSSDRAYGYTF.

The J gene is TRBJ2-5, the V gene TRBV20-1, with D possibly being TRBD1 or TRBD2 (5 bases each). The germline gives CDR1 DFQATT, CDR2 SNEGSKA (reference sequence). CDR3 size: 12 residues. Trimming shortened V by 0 bases and J by 11 bases, and 13 bases separated the two germline ends. The CDR3 spells CSARDRGTQQYF. The CDR3, as DNA: TGCAGTGCTAGAGATCGAGGGACCCAGCAGTACTTC.

The CDR3 bases are TGTGCCAGCAGTTTAGGGGGAGATGGGATTGGCTACACCTTC. Its translation: CASSLGGDGIGYTF. The rearrangement links TRBV12-3 or TRBV12-4 to TRBJ1-2, with D hard to call. Trimming took 1 base from V and 7 from J, leaving 13 bases between them. The CDR3 is 14 residues long.

For the CDR3, the DNA is TGTGCCAGCAGTTACTTCCGACTAGCGAACGGCAATGAGCAGTTCTTC. Amino acids: CASSYFRLANGNEQFF. This chain joins TRBV6-6 and TRBJ2-1; 8 bases map to TRBD2. V lost 1 base, J lost 6 bases, and 8 bases stayed unmatched. This CDR3 comprises 16 residues. CDR1 and CDR2 from the germline V gene are MNHNY and SVGAGI (reference sequence).

This clonotype was detected ten times or more. This sequence joins TRBV20-1 and TRBJ2-5, with D perhaps matching TRBD2 (7 bases). Germline loops: CDR1 DFQATT, CDR2 SNEGSKA (reference sequence). The CDR3 is 14 residues long. V lost 3 bases and J lost 4, with 15 bases in between. The CDR3 DNA reads as TGCAGTGCTAGTAAAGGAAGGGGGGGAGAGACCCAGTACTTC. This codes for CSASKGRGGETQYF.

This chain connects TRBV24-1 to TRBJ2-3, with D unclear. CDR1 and CDR2 from the germline V gene are KGHDR and SFDVKD. With 2 bases removed from V and 1 base from J, the gap between germline ends came to 9 bases. The CDR3 contains 15 residues. The CDR3, as DNA: TGTGCCACCAGTGATTCGCGTCTCGGCACAGATACGCAGTATTTT. It is translated as CATSDSRLGTDTQYF.

The chain joins TRBV7-2 to TRBJ1-2; 10 positions agree with TRBD1. From germline, CDR1 is SGHTA and CDR2 FQGNSA. The CDR3 runs to 13 residues. Trimming cost V 6 bases and J 4 bases; bases outside gene matches: 2. In nucleotides, the CDR3 is TGTGCCAGCAGACGGGACAGGGGCTATGGCTACACCTTC. Residues: CASRRDRGYGYTF.

This clonotype was detected many times. The chain couples TRBV6-1 to TRBJ2-5; TRBD1 is a possible D gene (6 bases). V lost 11 bases and J 0 bases, leaving 28 bases between the germline ends. This CDR3 spans 18 amino acids. CDR1 is MNHNS and CDR2 is SASEGT in the germline V gene. DNA for the CDR3: TGTGCCCCCCAGGCGTTTAAGTTGGACGGGACAAACCAAGAGACCCAGTACTTC. Amino acid sequence: CAPQAFKLDGTNQETQYF.

This clonotype was seen a handful of times. The chain combines TRBV5-1 with TRBJ2-1; 9 bases are shared with TRBD2. The CDR3 spans 15 residues. V trimming: 4 bases; J trimming: 3 bases; junction bases outside the gene matches: 5. Germline CDR1 and CDR2: SGHRS and YFSETQ. The CDR3 region is CASSASSGDYNEQFF. CDR3 sequence (DNA): TGCGCCAGCAGCGCTTCTAGCGGGGACTACAATGAGCAGTTCTTC.

This clonotype showed up just a few times. This chain links TRBV20-1 with TRBJ2-3; 12 bases are a match to TRBD2. The trim removed 5 bases at V and 5 bases at J, leaving 17 bases unmatched. Germline V gene data show CDR1 as DFQATT and CDR2 as SNEGSKA (reference sequence). The CDR3 consists of 18 residues. This chain's CDR3 is CSAGVGALAGGPQDTQYF. Written as DNA, the CDR3 is TGCAGTGCTGGGGTTGGTGCCCTAGCGGGGGGGCCTCAAGATACGCAGTATTTT.

The chain links TRBV12-3 or TRBV12-4 to TRBJ2-2; tentatively, D is TRBD1 or TRBD2 (5 bases each). The V end was cut by 6 bases, the J end by 4 bases, with 6 bases between. The CDR3 extends over 12 amino acids. The CDR3 protein is CASSGATGELFF. Here the CDR3 DNA reads TGTGCCAGCAGCGGGGCCACCGGGGAGCTGTTTTTT.

This clonotype was seen only a few times. The V call is TRBV7-2, the J call TRBJ2-3; D may match TRBD1 or TRBD2 (6 bases each). This CDR3 has 14 amino acids. CDR1 and CDR2 (germline): SGHTA, FQGNSA. Trimming shortened V by 1 base and J by 5 bases, and 10 bases separated the two germline ends. The CDR3 loop is CASSLGGAQDTQYF. In DNA, the CDR3 is TGTGCCAGCAGCTTAGGGGGGGCGCAAGATACGCAGTATTTT. Filled out from reference TRBV7-2 and TRBJ2-3, the complete variable domain reads GAGVSQSPSNKVTEKGKDVELRCDPISGHTALYWYRQSLGQGLEFLIYFQGNSAPDKSGLPSDRFSAERTGGSVSTLTIQRTQQEDSAVYLCASSLGGAQDTQYFGPGTRLTVL.

The genes are TRBV7-9 and TRBJ2-4; D may be TRBD1 or TRBD2 (5 bases each). The end of the DNA aligns better with TRBJ2-7, so the J call may be wrong. The CDR3 has 14 amino acids. CDR1 is SEHNR and CDR2 is FQNEAQ in the germline V gene (reference sequence). The CDR3 loop reads CASSFGGTRNEQYF. CDR3 DNA: TGTGCCAGCAGCTTTGGGGGAACGAGAAACGAGCAGTACTTC.

This clonotype was seen a few times. The rearrangement joins TRBV29-1 to TRBJ1-4; 7 nucleotides align to TRBD1. Germline loops: CDR1 SQVTM, CDR2 ANQGSEA. This CDR3 has 14 amino acids. V lost 7 bases, J lost 0 bases, and 5 bases stayed unmatched. CDR3 DNA: TGCAGCGGTCTTGGGACAGCAACTAATGAAAAACTGTTTTTT. Encoded protein: CSGLGTATNEKLFF.

This clonotype was recorded many times. V usage is TRBV6-6 and J usage is TRBJ2-7, with a tentative D call TRBD1 (6 bases). The ends were cut back, 6 bases at V and 6 bases at J, with 18 bases in the middle. The CDR3 consists of 14 residues. Germline values: CDR1 MNHNY, CDR2 SVGAGI (reference sequence). As DNA, the CDR3 is TGTGCCAGCAGGGATACAGGGTCAACGGGCGAGCAGTACTTC. Translating it yields CASRDTGSTGEQYF.

This clonotype was found a few times. The rearrangement links TRBV11-1 to TRBJ2-5; TRBD1 matches 10 bases. Germline V gives CDR1 SGHAT, CDR2 FQDESV (reference sequence). V trimming: 5 bases; J trimming: 13 bases; junction bases outside the gene matches: 13. The CDR3 has 14 residues. CDR3: CASSTGPDRGRRYF. In DNA, the CDR3 is TGTGCCAGCAGCACGGGACCCGACAGGGGGCGAAGGTACTTC. The full variable domain, in which reference TRBV11-1 and TRBJ2-5 provide the parts outside the CDR3, is EAEVAQSPRYKITEKSQAVAFWCDPISGHATLYWYRQILGQGPELLVQFQDESVVDDSQLPKDRFSAERLKGVDSTLKIQPAELGDSAMYLCASSTGPDRGRRYFGPGTRLLVL.

This clonotype was found a few times. V usage is TRBV6-2 or TRBV6-3 and J usage is TRBJ2-4; the D is unclear. The length of the CDR3 is 15 residues. Germline assignment: CDR1 MNHEY and CDR2 SVGEGT. With 2 bases removed from V and 3 bases from J, the gap between germline ends came to 11 bases. The CDR3 sequence is CASSYGVLGKNIQYF. The CDR3 DNA reads TGTGCCAGCAGTTACGGTGTCCTCGGCAAAAACATTCAGTACTTC.

This clonotype was recorded at least ten times. The rearrangement uses TRBV5-5 and TRBJ2-5, with a possible D match to TRBD2 (5 bases). The germline gives CDR1 SGHKS, CDR2 YYEKEE (reference sequence). Trimming cost V 3 bases and J 5 bases, with 17 bases left between them. The CDR3 spans 15 residues. DNA for the CDR3: TGTGCCAGCAGCTCCGGTTGGAGTAGCGCGGAGACCCAGTACTTC. Protein product: CASSSGWSSAETQYF. The full variable domain, rest sourced from reference TRBV5-5 and TRBJ2-5, is DAGVTQSPTHLIKTRGQQVTLRCSPISGHKSVSWYQQVLGQGPQFIFQYYEKEERGRGNFPDRFSARQFPNYSSELNVNALLLGDSALYLCASSSGWSSAETQYFGPGTRLLVL.

This clonotype came up a few times. The chain links TRBV9 to TRBJ1-1; TRBD1 agrees at 7 bases. The V gene's germline CDR1 is SGDLS and CDR2 YYNGEE. The CDR3 consists of 15 residues. After removal of 4 bases from V and 1 base from J, the junction contained 7 bases not matched to a gene. Written as DNA, the CDR3 is TGTGCCAGCAGCCTCATTGGGACAGCGAACACTGAAGCTTTCTTT. It specifies CASSLIGTANTEAFF.